The 5 T cell receptor beta chains listed next were all sequenced from one sample in a study of blood T cell repertoires in COVID-19. Sequencing used immunoSEQ multiplex PCR; TCRdb keeps in-frame clones, though not all of them. The sample comprises 70,000 or so clones, approximately 80% of which are singletons, and around 16% rests with the top ten. Sequences were obtained from peripheral blood. These receptors originate from a human donor in a cohort sampled during active COVID-19.

The genes are TRBV3-1 (or the pseudogene TRBV3-2) and TRBJ1-1, with D possibly TRBD1 on 5 matching bases. The V end was cut by 1 base, the J end by 3 bases, with 18 bases between. There are 17 residues in the CDR3. In germline, CDR1 is LGHDT, CDR2 YNNKEL (reference sequence). The CDR3 here is CASSQGFGIWGDTEAFF. The CDR3, as DNA: TGTGCCAGCAGCCAAGGTTTCGGAATCTGGGGGGACACTGAAGCTTTCTTT.

The table lists this clone with a count of one. The chain joins TRBV11-2 to TRBJ2-7; TRBD1 is a possible D gene (6 bases). This CDR3 is built from 14 residues. V was trimmed by 5 bases and J by 4 bases, leaving 15 bases between them. The germline CDR1 and CDR2 sequences are SGHAT and FQNNGV. For the CDR3, the DNA is TGTGCCAGCAGCCTGGGCAGGGGCCGGTACGAGCAGTACTTC. Translating it yields CASSLGRGRYEQYF.

The V call is TRBV27, the J call TRBJ2-6; the D gene is possibly TRBD1 (6 bases). Germline-derived CDR1 and CDR2 are MNHEY and SMNVEV (reference sequence). Trimming cost V 4 bases and J 0 bases, with 19 bases left between them. This CDR3 contains 19 residues. The DNA for the CDR3 is TGTGCCAGCAGTTCCGTCACAGGGTCCCTCCGCTCTGGGGCCAACGTCCTGACTTTC. It encodes CASSSVTGSLRSGANVLTF.

The V and J genes are TRBV1 and TRBJ2-7; TRBD1 reflects the table's D call only, with no check against the DNA. TRBV1 is recorded as a pseudogene. This CDR3 has 16 amino acids. The chain's CDR3 is CTSSHRTGGGSDEQYF. Here the CDR3 DNA reads TGCACCAGCAGCCATAGGACAGGGGGCGGCTCTGACGAGCAGTACTTC.

The rearrangement uses TRBV7-9 and TRBJ1-4, with no clear D. Germline values: CDR1 SEHNR, CDR2 FQNEAQ (reference sequence). V was clipped by 2 bases and J by 0 bases, with 4 bases between them. The CDR3 length is 14 residues. The CDR3 nucleotides are TGTGCCAGCAGCTTAACTGCAACTAATGAAAAACTGTTTTTT. It codes for CASSLTATNEKLFF.